Shown below are 30 T cell receptor beta chains from a single sample sequenced in a study of blood T cell repertoires in COVID-19. Sequencing was performed with immunoSEQ multiplex PCR; in TCRdb, only in-frame clones are kept and a portion is missing. The table has some 130,000 clones, roughly 86% seen once. The sequenced sample was peripheral blood. These receptors were collected from a woman between 70 and 85 years old with COVID-19, enrolled during active disease.

This rearrangement joins TRBV9 to TRBJ1-1; D unresolved. Germline-derived CDR1 and CDR2 are SGDLS and YYNGEE. CDR3 length equals 12 residues. The V end was cut by 7 bases, the J end by 3 bases, with 10 bases between. The DNA of the CDR3 is TGTGCCAGCCGGGAGGGTGACACTGAAGCTTTCTTT. Translated: CASREGDTEAFF.

V usage is TRBV5-1 and J usage is TRBJ1-1; 8 positions agree with TRBD1. This CDR3 region has 18 residues. Germline CDR1 is SGHRS and CDR2 is YFSETQ. V trimming: 1 base; J trimming: 1 base; junction bases outside the gene matches: 12. CDR3 residues: CASSLLRGLTGENTEAFF. The CDR3 coding sequence is TGCGCCAGCAGCTTGTTAAGGGGATTGACAGGGGAGAACACTGAAGCTTTCTTT. Supplemented by reference TRBV5-1 and TRBJ1-1, the full variable domain reads KAGVTQTPRYLIKTRGQQVTLSCSPISGHRSVSWYQQTPGQGLQFLFEYFSETQRNKGNFPGRFSGRQFSNSRSEMNVSTLELGDSALYLCASSLLRGLTGENTEAFFGQGTRLTVV.

This clone was found a few times. The chain carries TRBV9 and TRBJ1-2, with D uncertain. CDR3 length: 17 amino acids. The germline gives CDR1 SGDLS, CDR2 YYNGEE. V was clipped by 0 bases and J by 5 bases, with 20 bases between them. CDR3 protein: CASSVATGESFSYGYTF. CDR3 sequence (DNA): TGTGCCAGCAGCGTAGCTACTGGGGAGAGCTTCTCTTATGGCTACACCTTC. The full variable domain, rest sourced from reference TRBV9 and TRBJ1-2, is DSGVTQTPKHLITATGQRVTLRCSPRSGDLSVYWYQQSLDQGLQFLIQYYNGEERAKGNILERFSAQQFPDLHSELNLSSLELGDSALYFCASSVATGESFSYGYTFGSGTRLTVV.

This chain connects TRBV19 to TRBJ2-6; TRBD2 is a possible D gene (6 bases). The CDR3 runs to 18 residues. Germline assignment: CDR1 LNHDA and CDR2 SQIVND (reference sequence). Trimming cost V 5 bases and J 0 bases, with 17 bases left between them. The CDR3 reads CASSVSGTPSSGANVLTF. Written as DNA, the CDR3 is TGTGCCAGTAGTGTTTCCGGGACTCCCAGCTCTGGGGCCAACGTCCTGACTTTC. Full variable domain (remainder filled in from reference TRBV19 and TRBJ2-6): DGGITQSPKYLFRKEGQNVTLSCEQNLNHDAMYWYRQDPGQGLRLIYYSQIVNDFQKGDIAEGYSVSREKKESFPLTVTSAQKNPTAFYLCASSVSGTPSSGANVLTFGAGSRLTVL.

This clone showed up just a few times. The CDR3 DNA sequence: TGTGCCAGCAGTTTGGAGGAGACCCAGTACTTC. Translated: CASSLEETQYF. The V gene is TRBV27, the J gene TRBJ2-5; D is unresolved. The CDR3 contains 11 residues. Germline values: CDR1 MNHEY, CDR2 SMNVEV (reference sequence). V was pared by 3 bases and J by 5 bases, with 4 bases between.

This clone showed up many times. The V call is TRBV29-1, the J call TRBJ1-2; D is unclear. The CDR3 runs 14 residues. The V gene's germline CDR1 is SQVTM and CDR2 ANQGSEA. Between the trimmed V and J ends, which lost 6 bases and 4 bases, there was a span of 18 bases. The CDR3 is CSVQRTSGFYGYTF. The CDR3 coding sequence is TGCAGCGTCCAAAGGACGTCGGGGTTCTATGGCTACACCTTC.

DNA for the CDR3: TGTGCCAGCAGGGGGACAGGGGGCATCGATCAGCCCCAGCATTTT. Translation gives CASRGTGGIDQPQHF. The chain is built from TRBV2 and TRBJ1-5, with 12 bases that match TRBD1. J gave up 5 bases and V 6 bases, and 5 bases lay outside the gene matches. The CDR3 extends over 15 amino acids. From germline, CDR1 is SNHLY and CDR2 FYNNEI.

This rearrangement joins TRBV3-1 (or the pseudogene TRBV3-2) to TRBJ2-1; D is perhaps TRBD2 (6 bases). Germline V gene data show CDR1 as LGHDT and CDR2 as YNNKEL (reference sequence). The CDR3 extends over 13 amino acids. V lost 1 base, J lost 12 bases, and 13 bases lay in between. In DNA form, the CDR3 reads TGTGCCAGCAGCCAAGTTCGTGGGGGGTGGCAGTTCTTC. This sequence encodes CASSQVRGGWQFF.

The rearrangement uses TRBV28 and TRBJ2-5; D is possibly TRBD1 (5 bases). V was trimmed by 4 bases and J by 5 bases, leaving 17 bases between them. In germline, CDR1 is MDHEN, CDR2 SYDVKM. The CDR3 consists of 15 residues. The CDR3 coding sequence is TGTGCCAGCAGTTCACCTCGAGCAGGGCGGGAGACCCAGTACTTC. It specifies CASSSPRAGRETQYF.

This clone has just one count. The J gene is TRBJ2-7, the V gene TRBV28, with TRBD2 as a possible D gene (6 bases). Looked up from germline, CDR1 is MDHEN and CDR2 is SYDVKM. The V end lost 6 bases, the J end lost 2 bases, and 14 bases lay between the germline ends. This CDR3 has 14 amino acids. For the CDR3, the DNA is TGTGCCAGCAGCCCCGGGGGTGACCCCTACGAGCAGTACTTC. This gives the protein CASSPGGDPYEQYF.

This rearrangement joins TRBV2 to TRBJ1-2, with 9 bases aligning to TRBD1. V shed 6 bases, J shed 7 bases, and the junction held 9 bases outside the gene matches. The CDR3 covers 14 residues. Germline V gene sequence: CDR1 SNHLY, CDR2 FYNNEI. The DNA of the CDR3 is TGTGCCAGCAGACAGGGGGCGCGTCTTAGTGGCTACACCTTC. The encoded protein is CASRQGARLSGYTF. Complete variable domain (other parts from reference TRBV2 and TRBJ1-2): EPEVTQTPSHQVTQMGQEVILRCVPISNHLYFYWYRQILGQKVEFLVSFYNNEISEKSEIFDDQFSVERPDGSNFTLKIRSTKLEDSAMYFCASRQGARLSGYTFGSGTRLTVV.

The table lists this clone with a count of one. The gene calls are TRBV11-2 and TRBJ2-1; 9 positions match TRBD2. V shed 3 bases and J 4 bases; nucleotides not matched to a gene: 4. Germline CDR1 is SGHAT and CDR2 is FQNNGV. This CDR3 region has 15 residues. The CDR3 DNA is TGTGCCAGCAGCTTGGCTAGCGGGAATTACAATGAGCAGTTCTTC. This codes for CASSLASGNYNEQFF. The whole variable domain, filled in from reference TRBV11-2 and TRBJ2-1, reads EAGVAQSPRYKIIEKRQSVAFWCNPISGHATLYWYQQILGQGPKLLIQFQNNGVVDDSQLPKDRFSAERLKGVDSTLKIQPAKLEDSAVYLCASSLASGNYNEQFFGPGTRLTVL.

This chain uses TRBV4-1 with TRBJ2-3; 10 nucleotides match TRBD2. V lost 1 base and J lost 5; bases outside the gene matches: 3. The CDR3 runs to 15 residues. Germline V gives CDR1 MGHRA, CDR2 YSYEKL. The CDR3 protein is CASSQGSGGIDTQYF. In DNA, the CDR3 is TGCGCCAGCAGCCAAGGTAGCGGGGGGATAGATACGCAGTATTTT.

The rearrangement joins TRBV10-3 to TRBJ1-5, with 9 bases aligning to TRBD1. Trimming at V came to 3 bases and at J to 5 bases, leaving 8 bases not matched to a gene. CDR3 size: 16 residues. In germline, CDR1 is ENHRY, CDR2 SYGVKD. The CDR3 spells CAISDHRQGEYQPQHF. Written as DNA, the CDR3 is TGTGCCATCAGTGACCACCGACAGGGGGAATATCAGCCCCAGCATTTT.

V is TRBV30 and J is TRBJ1-1; D ambiguous. This CDR3 region has 14 residues. Trimming shortened V by 1 base and J by 9 bases, and 18 bases separated the two germline ends. Per the germline V gene, CDR1 is GTSNPN and CDR2 is SVGIG (reference sequence). CDR3: CAWSGPGWVVQAFF. Written as DNA, the CDR3 is TGTGCCTGGAGTGGACCAGGATGGGTGGTTCAAGCTTTCTTT. Full variable domain (rest looked up from reference TRBV30 and TRBJ1-1): SQTIHQWPATLVQPVGSPLSLECTVEGTSNPNLYWYRQAAGRGLQLLFYSVGIGQISSEVPQNLSASRPQDRQFILSSKKLLLSDSGFYLCAWSGPGWVVQAFFGQGTRLTVV.

The rearrangement joins TRBV5-5 to TRBJ2-7; TRBD1 matches 8 bases. V lost 0 bases and J lost 9; bases outside the gene matches: 8. CDR1 is SGHKS and CDR2 is YYEKEE in the germline V gene (reference sequence). The CDR3 spans 14 residues. The CDR3 region is CASSLAPGQDVQYF. Here the CDR3 DNA reads TGTGCCAGCAGCTTGGCACCGGGACAGGACGTGCAGTACTTC. Supplemented by reference TRBV5-5 and TRBJ2-7, the full variable domain reads DAGVTQSPTHLIKTRGQQVTLRCSPISGHKSVSWYQQVLGQGPQFIFQYYEKEERGRGNFPDRFSARQFPNYSSELNVNALLLGDSALYLCASSLAPGQDVQYFGPGTRLTVT.

The V call is TRBV6-5, the J call TRBJ2-2, with D possibly being TRBD1 (6 bases). The germline CDR1 and CDR2 sequences are MNHEY and SVGAGI. The CDR3 is 15 amino acids. V was trimmed by 6 bases and J by 1 base, leaving 12 bases between them. The CDR3 sequence: CASRPPGQNTGELFF. DNA for the CDR3: TGTGCCAGCAGACCGCCGGGACAGAACACCGGGGAGCTGTTTTTT.

This chain links TRBV7-9 with TRBJ2-7; D might be TRBD2 (5 bases). Trimming pared 5 bases from V and 0 bases from J, leaving 20 bases between. Germline CDR1 is SEHNR and CDR2 is FQNEAQ (reference sequence). The CDR3 loop spans 17 amino acids. The CDR3 DNA reads as TGTGCCAGCAGCCCTCCCCCGGGGAGAAGGGACTCCTACGAGCAGTACTTC. Encoded protein: CASSPPPGRRDSYEQYF. The whole variable domain, remainder taken from reference TRBV7-9 and TRBJ2-7, is DTGVSQNPRHKITKRGQNVTFRCDPISEHNRLYWYRQTLGQGPEFLTYFQNEAQLEKSRLLSDRFSAERPKGSFSTLEIQRTEQGDSAMYLCASSPPPGRRDSYEQYFGPGTRLTVT.

In this sample, this clone turned up once. The CDR3 loop is CASSDSGGGGLQFF. CDR3 in DNA: TGTGCCAGCAGTGACTCTGGCGGGGGAGGTTTGCAGTTCTTC. The V call is TRBV6-4, the J call TRBJ2-1, with 7 positions matching TRBD2. The ends lost 0 bases at V and 12 bases at J; junction bases unmatched: 8. CDR3 length: 14 amino acids. Germline loops: CDR1 MRHNA, CDR2 SNTAGT.

J is TRBJ2-3 and V is TRBV18; TRBD1 aligns across 10 bases. This CDR3 comprises 14 residues. The V gene end was trimmed by 6 bases and the J gene end by 2 bases; junction bases not matched to a gene: 2. Germline CDR1 reads KGHSH; CDR2 reads LQKENI. The CDR3 coding sequence is TGTGCCAGCTCCGGGACAGGGGTCACAGATACGCAGTATTTT. The encoded protein is CASSGTGVTDTQYF.

This clone was picked up one time. The chain couples TRBV5-6 to TRBJ1-4, with TRBD1 as a possible D gene (5 bases). Looked up from germline, CDR1 is SGHDT and CDR2 is YYEEEE. The V gene lost 3 bases and the J gene lost 8 bases, with 14 bases spanning the gap. The length of the CDR3 is 14 residues. In nucleotides, the CDR3 is TGTGCCAGCAGCTCGCGGGGACTAAAAGAAAAACTGTTTTTT. Its translation is CASSSRGLKEKLFF.

This clone was picked up one time. V is TRBV4-1 and J is TRBJ2-2; perhaps TRBD1 as D (6 bases). CDR3 length: 17 residues. The germline CDR1 and CDR2 sequences are MGHRA and YSYEKL. V dropped 4 bases and J dropped 6 bases, with 21 bases sitting between them. The CDR3 DNA reads TGCGCCAGCAGCCGCAGTGCAGGGGTAGGGGTACCCGGGGAGCTGTTTTTT. This codes for CASSRSAGVGVPGELFF.

The chain links TRBV5-1 to TRBJ2-5; TRBD2 matches at 7 bases. V lost 4 bases and J lost 3; bases outside the gene matches: 9. This CDR3 contains 15 residues. CDR1 SGHRS and CDR2 YFSETQ come from the germline V gene. The CDR3 loop reads CASSDGGGTKETQYF. CDR3 nucleotide sequence: TGCGCCAGCAGCGACGGCGGGGGAACAAAAGAGACCCAGTACTTC.

CDR3 in amino acids: CASSPGGQSFTDTQYF. CDR3 in DNA: TGTGCCAGCAGCCCAGGCGGACAGAGTTTCACAGATACGCAGTATTTT. The chain couples TRBV7-9 to TRBJ2-3; D may be TRBD1 (6 bases). CDR1 is SEHNR, CDR2 FQNEAQ, per germline (reference sequence). The CDR3 spans 16 residues. The germline V and J ends were trimmed by 5 bases and 2 bases, with 17 bases remaining between them.

This clone was detected only once. This chain links TRBV7-9 with TRBJ2-5; TRBD2 matches at 7 bases. CDR1 and CDR2 from the germline V gene are SEHNR and FQNEAQ (reference sequence). V lost 3 bases, J lost 4 bases, and 5 bases stayed unmatched. This CDR3 has 14 amino acids. CDR3 amino acids: CASSLAGVGETQYF. DNA for the CDR3: TGTGCCAGCAGCTTGGCGGGGGTTGGAGAGACCCAGTACTTC.

Worth noting for this clone: The same CDR3 arises from other DNA sequences in this sample as well. V usage is TRBV29-1 and J usage is TRBJ1-2; 9 bases map to TRBD1. Germline-derived CDR1 and CDR2 are SQVTM and ANQGSEA. There are 13 residues in the CDR3. The V and J ends lost 6 bases and 2 bases, in that order; junction bases with no gene match: 4. For the CDR3, the DNA is TGCAGCGTCCCGGGACAGGGAAACTATGGCTACACCTTC. Protein product: CSVPGQGNYGYTF.

The chain links TRBV6-6 to TRBJ2-1; D remains unclear. Germline-derived CDR1 and CDR2 are MNHNY and SVGAGI (reference sequence). V lost 0 bases to trimming and J lost 3 bases, with 6 bases between them. This CDR3 region has 14 residues. CDR3 loop: CASSYSGGYNEQFF. The CDR3 nucleotides read TGTGCCAGCAGTTACTCTGGCGGCTACAATGAGCAGTTCTTC.

The V and J genes are TRBV10-2 and TRBJ1-1, with D hard to call. The CDR3 totals 15 residues. Between the trimmed V and J ends, which lost 6 bases and 5 bases, there was a span of 19 bases. Germline loops: CDR1 WSHSY, CDR2 SAAADI. The CDR3 spells CASSLPSGSGTEAFF. The DNA for the CDR3 is TGCGCCAGCAGCCTCCCTTCTGGATCGGGGACTGAAGCTTTCTTT.

The V call is TRBV19, the J call TRBJ1-5; D possibly corresponds to TRBD1 (6 bases). CDR1 LNHDA and CDR2 SQIVND come from the germline V gene (reference sequence). The CDR3 spans 16 residues. V lost 5 bases and J lost 6, with 20 bases in between. The CDR3 here is CASSPMTPGAGQPQHF. DNA for the CDR3: TGTGCCAGTAGTCCGATGACGCCAGGGGCGGGTCAGCCCCAGCATTTT.

This sequence joins TRBV5-4 and TRBJ1-2; 11 positions agree with TRBD1. The CDR3 covers 14 residues. V lost 4 bases, J lost 6 bases, and 5 bases stayed unmatched. The germline CDR1 and CDR2 sequences are SGHNT and YYREEE (reference sequence). As DNA, the CDR3 is TGTGCCAGCAGCCCGGGACAGGGGGGGGATGGCTACACCTTC. Protein sequence: CASSPGQGGDGYTF.